This TCR beta chain was profiled in a study of blood T cell repertoires in COVID-19. At the level of the study: Sites across the United States, Italy and Spain contributed samples from acute and convalescent COVID-19. The cDNA or gDNA used as material had been derived from T cells, B-cell-depleted T cells, or PBMCs.

In the authors' methods: From reference gene primer amplification, estimates of nucleated cell counts were derived. Profiled with immunoSEQ multiplex PCR; TCRdb holds only in-frame clones, not every one. V, J and clone size are those of that table, while D and trimming were read from the DNA. The table lists about 230,000 clones, 85% to 90% of them singletons. Germline-derived CDR1 and CDR2 are LGHDT and YNNKEL (reference sequence). Trimming pared 1 base from V and 5 bases from J, leaving 11 bases between. CDR3 length: 14 residues. The TCR comes from a man aged 50 to 60 with COVID-19, enrolled during active disease. The chain uses TRBV3-1 (or the pseudogene TRBV3-2) and TRBJ1-2, with D perhaps matching TRBD1 (6 bases). The sample taken for sequencing was peripheral blood. CDR3 sequence: CASSQVAGVYGYTF. The CDR3, as DNA: TGTGCCAGCAGCCAAGTGGCAGGGGTTTATGGCTACACCTTC.